These 32 T cell receptor beta chains were all obtained from the same sample, sequenced in a study of T cell changes during pregnancy in multiple sclerosis. The table came from immunoSEQ multiplex PCR; TCRdb's copy has only in-frame clones and leaves some out. The sample shows 80,000 to 130,000 clones, 90% to 95% of them seen only once. The specimen comprised peripheral blood, sampled before pregnancy. Receptor source: a female donor with multiple sclerosis, enrolled in a pregnancy study.

J is TRBJ2-3 and V is TRBV19; TRBD2 might be the D (5 bases). The V end lost 2 bases, the J end lost 1 base, and 13 bases lay between the germline ends. This CDR3 comprises 16 residues. Germline V gene sequence: CDR1 LNHDA, CDR2 SQIVND (reference sequence). In DNA, the CDR3 is TGTGCCAGTAGTATAAACGTGGGAGTTGGCACAGATACGCAGTATTTT. Translating gives CASSINVGVGTDTQYF.

Comment on this clone: Other nucleotide sequences from this sample produce the same CDR3. This chain connects TRBV28 to TRBJ2-7; D ambiguous. Germline V gene sequence: CDR1 MDHEN, CDR2 SYDVKM. The CDR3 is 11 residues long. Trimming removed 6 bases at V and 4 bases at J, with 7 bases between. In DNA, the CDR3 is TGTGCCAGCAGACGGTGGTACGAGCAGTACTTC. Amino acid sequence: CASRRWYEQYF. The whole variable domain, remainder taken from reference TRBV28 and TRBJ2-7, is DVKVTQSSRYLVKRTGEKVFLECVQDMDHENMFWYRQDPGLGLRLIYFSYDVKMKEKGDIPEGYSVSREKKERFSLILESASTNQTSMYLCASRRWYEQYFGPGTRLTVT.

V and J are TRBV6-4 and TRBJ1-1, with a possible D match to TRBD1 (5 bases). V was clipped by 6 bases and J by 1 base, with 12 bases between them. Germline V CDR1 and CDR2: MRHNA, SNTAGT. CDR3 length: 14 residues. CDR3 in amino acids: CASREGLRNTEAFF. CDR3 in DNA: TGTGCCAGCAGAGAGGGACTGCGGAACACTGAAGCTTTCTTT.

For this clone: Other DNA sequences in this sample translate to the same CDR3. The genes are TRBV29-1 and TRBJ2-1; 13 bases align to TRBD2. The CDR3 loop spans 14 amino acids. The germline V gene encodes CDR1 SQVTM and CDR2 ANQGSEA. V gave up 7 bases and J gave up 8 bases; unmatched junction bases: 8. CDR3 sequence (DNA): TGCAGCGGAATAGGACTAGCGGGGGTCGATGAGCAGTTCTTC. Translated: CSGIGLAGVDEQFF.

DNA for the CDR3: TGTGCCAGTAGTATGTGGGAGGGATCCGGGGAGCTGTTTTTT. Amino acids: CASSMWEGSGELFF. The chain combines TRBV19 with TRBJ2-2; 7 nucleotides agree with TRBD2. Trimming at V came to 3 bases and at J to 6 bases, leaving 4 bases not matched to a gene. Germline CDR1 is LNHDA and CDR2 is SQIVND (reference sequence). This CDR3 is 14 amino acids long.

The chain combines TRBV27 with TRBJ1-2; D unclear. CDR1 is MNHEY and CDR2 is SMNVEV in the germline V gene (reference sequence). Trimming removed 4 bases at V and 0 bases at J, with 6 bases between. This CDR3 is built from 13 residues. The CDR3 coding sequence is TGTGCCAGCAGTTCGAGTACTAACTATGGCTACACCTTC. Translation: CASSSSTNYGYTF.

The chain has TRBV2 and TRBJ2-3; D may be TRBD2 (5 bases). The V end lost 7 bases, the J end lost 10 bases, and 9 bases lay between the germline ends. CDR3 length: 10 amino acids. Germline V gene lookup returns CDR1 SNHLY and CDR2 FYNNEI. CDR3 loop: CASNLGAQYF. CDR3 DNA sequence: TGTGCCAGCAATTTGGGAGCGCAGTATTTT. Full variable domain (outside the CDR3, taken from reference TRBV2 and TRBJ2-3): EPEVTQTPSHQVTQMGQEVILRCVPISNHLYFYWYRQILGQKVEFLVSFYNNEISEKSEIFDDQFSVERPDGSNFTLKIRSTKLEDSAMYFCASNLGAQYFGPGTRLTVL.

The rearrangement links TRBV5-6 to TRBJ2-7, with D uncertain. V lost 0 bases and J 5 bases, leaving 12 bases between the germline ends. The germline gives CDR1 SGHDT, CDR2 YYEEEE. The CDR3 contains 14 residues. CDR3 amino acids: CASSLGSSFHEQYF. The CDR3 nucleotides read TGTGCCAGCAGCTTGGGAAGTAGCTTCCACGAGCAGTACTTC.

The V call is TRBV11-1, the J call TRBJ1-1; 7 positions match TRBD1. J lost 1 base, V lost 6 bases, and 5 bases had no gene match. Germline assignment: CDR1 SGHAT and CDR2 FQDESV (reference sequence). The CDR3 has 14 amino acids. This chain's CDR3 is CASRGDRTNTEAFF. CDR3 in DNA: TGTGCCAGCAGGGGGGACAGAACGAACACTGAAGCTTTCTTT.

The chain links TRBV6-1 to TRBJ2-1; 9 nucleotides align to TRBD1. Germline V CDR1 and CDR2: MNHNS, SASEGT. The CDR3 is made up of 19 amino acids. The ends lost 2 bases at V and 0 bases at J; junction bases unmatched: 11. The CDR3 loop is CASSETEGQGYSSYNEQFF. The CDR3 DNA follows: TGTGCCAGCAGTGAAACTGAGGGACAGGGCTACAGCTCCTACAATGAGCAGTTCTTC.

The chain carries TRBV11-3 and TRBJ2-1; D unclear. The CDR3 extends over 14 amino acids. Trimming took 5 bases from V and 5 from J, leaving 13 bases between them. Per germline, CDR1 SGHNT and CDR2 YENEEA. The CDR3 DNA follows: TGTGCCAGCAGCCGCGAAGTGGGCCACAATGAGCAGTTCTTC. It codes for CASSREVGHNEQFF.

The V call is TRBV5-4, the J call TRBJ2-1; 11 bases map to TRBD2. Germline V gives CDR1 SGHNT, CDR2 YYREEE (reference sequence). The length of the CDR3 is 15 residues. Trimming cost V 0 bases and J 6 bases; bases outside gene matches: 2. The CDR3 DNA is TGTGCCAGCAGCTTGGGAGGGACTAGCGGCAATGAGCAGTTCTTC. It specifies CASSLGGTSGNEQFF.

This chain uses TRBV12-5 with TRBJ1-2; D is unclear. CDR3 length equals 13 residues. Per germline, CDR1 LGHNT and CDR2 FRNRAP. The V end lost 3 bases, the J end lost 8 bases, and 13 bases lay between the germline ends. The CDR3 DNA is TGTGCTAGTGGTTTCAGCGGGGATTCGGGCTACACCTTC. It translates to CASGFSGDSGYTF.

This clone was detected once. The genes are TRBV10-3 and TRBJ1-5; TRBD1 agrees at 9 bases. Trimming at V came to 4 bases and at J to 5 bases, leaving 6 bases not matched to a gene. Germline V gene data show CDR1 as ENHRY and CDR2 as SYGVKD. The CDR3 totals 15 residues. DNA of the CDR3: TGTGCCATCAGTGCCGGACAGGGGACAGATCAGCCCCAGCATTTT. Protein: CAISAGQGTDQPQHF.

The chain is built from TRBV11-2 and TRBJ1-2, with a possible D match to TRBD1 (6 bases). Germline CDR1 and CDR2: SGHAT and FQNNGV. Trimming took 1 base from V and 4 from J, leaving 10 bases between them. This CDR3 region has 14 residues. CDR3 region: CASSLGQGIYGYTF. The CDR3 DNA reads as TGTGCCAGCAGCTTAGGGCAGGGGATCTATGGCTACACCTTC.

J is TRBJ1-3 and V is TRBV30; D possibly corresponds to TRBD1 (5 bases). V was shortened by 0 bases and J by 0 bases, with 12 bases between the two germline ends. The CDR3 contains 16 residues. The germline gives CDR1 GTSNPN, CDR2 SVGIG (reference sequence). The CDR3 DNA is TGTGCCTGGAGTGTTGGGGCAGCAAACTCTGGAAACACCATATATTTT. As protein: CAWSVGAANSGNTIYF. Full variable domain (outside the CDR3, taken from reference TRBV30 and TRBJ1-3): SQTIHQWPATLVQPVGSPLSLECTVEGTSNPNLYWYRQAAGRGLQLLFYSVGIGQISSEVPQNLSASRPQDRQFILSSKKLLLSDSGFYLCAWSVGAANSGNTIYFGEGSWLTVV.

The table lists this clone with a count of one. This chain uses TRBV21-1 with TRBJ1-1; the D segment call TRBD1 is taken from the table without a DNA check. TRBV21-1 is a known pseudogene. The CDR3 contains 15 residues. CDR3 loop: CASSKERGHVSEAFF. CDR3 DNA: TGTGCCAGCAGCAAAGAAAGGGGGCATGTCTCTGAAGCTTTCTTT.

The chain has TRBV5-1 and TRBJ1-5; no reliable D call. The CDR3 covers 14 residues. CDR1 and CDR2 (germline): SGHRS, YFSETQ. V lost 4 bases and J lost 3, with 11 bases in between. The DNA of the CDR3 is TGCGCCAGCAGCCTCGGAGTAGACAATCAGCCCCAGCATTTT. Translation gives CASSLGVDNQPQHF.

For the CDR3, the DNA is TGCGCCAGCAGCTCCTATGTGGGAGCTACGCAGTATTTT. Translating it yields CASSSYVGATQYF. The chain uses TRBV5-1 and TRBJ2-3; D is perhaps TRBD2 (5 bases). Trimming shortened V by 3 bases and J by 8 bases, and 13 bases separated the two germline ends. CDR1 and CDR2 from the germline V gene are SGHRS and YFSETQ. The CDR3 runs 13 residues.

V and J are TRBV28 and TRBJ1-1; no firm D call. V was clipped by 8 bases and J by 4 bases, with 11 bases between them. Germline CDR1 reads MDHEN; CDR2 reads SYDVKM. There are 12 residues in the CDR3. CDR3 bases: TGTGCCAGCCTCGCCGGAGCCACTGAAGCTTTCTTT. It is translated as CASLAGATEAFF.

This chain's CDR3 is CASGRGPSNQPQHF. As DNA, the CDR3 is TGTGCCAGCGGCAGGGGGCCAAGCAATCAGCCCCAGCATTTT. This chain links TRBV5-5 with TRBJ1-5, with 8 positions matching TRBD1. Germline CDR1 and CDR2: SGHKS and YYEKEE (reference sequence). The CDR3 loop spans 14 amino acids. J lost 1 base, V lost 7 bases, and 4 bases had no gene match.

V usage is TRBV5-6 and J usage is TRBJ2-1; D gene uncertain. The ends were cut back, 7 bases at V and 1 base at J, with 12 bases in the middle. This CDR3 region has 14 residues. In germline, CDR1 is SGHDT, CDR2 YYEEEE. CDR3 sequence reads: CASCGSVSYNEQFF. The CDR3 DNA follows: TGTGCCAGCTGCGGATCCGTTTCCTACAATGAGCAGTTCTTC. The whole variable domain, remainder taken from reference TRBV5-6 and TRBJ2-1, is DAGVTQSPTHLIKTRGQQVTLRCSPKSGHDTVSWYQQALGQGPQFIFQYYEEEERQRGNFPDRFSGHQFPNYSSELNVNALLLGDSALYLCASCGSVSYNEQFFGPGTRLTVL.

The rearrangement joins TRBV7-9 to TRBJ2-5, with 9 bases matching TRBD2. The germline CDR1 and CDR2 sequences are SEHNR and FQNEAQ (reference sequence). V dropped 0 bases and J dropped 2; count of bases not matched to a gene: 7. This CDR3 is 17 amino acids long. This chain's CDR3 is CASSLALASGTQETQYF. CDR3 sequence (DNA): TGTGCCAGCAGCTTAGCGCTGGCTAGCGGGACTCAAGAGACCCAGTACTTC.

This clone was observed once. The chain couples TRBV4-1 to TRBJ2-5; 9 nucleotides align to TRBD2. This CDR3 region has 15 residues. V trimming: 3 bases; J trimming: 2 bases; junction bases outside the gene matches: 4. CDR1 is MGHRA, CDR2 YSYEKL, per germline. CDR3 nucleotides: TGCGCCAGCAGCCACCCGGCGGGAGGGCAAGAGACCCAGTACTTC. Protein sequence: CASSHPAGGQETQYF.

This chain joins TRBV27 and TRBJ2-7; 10 nucleotides match TRBD2. Germline V gene data show CDR1 as MNHEY and CDR2 as SMNVEV (reference sequence). CDR3 size: 15 residues. J was trimmed by 6 bases and V by 4 bases; bases with no gene match: 9. In DNA form, the CDR3 reads TGTGCCAGCAGTTCCTCAAGCGGGAGGGCCACCGAGCAGTACTTC. It encodes CASSSSSGRATEQYF.

The chain is built from TRBV7-9 and TRBJ2-2; D gene unclear. The CDR3 extends over 14 amino acids. Trimming removed 2 bases from V and 2 bases from J, with 6 bases in between. The germline V gene has CDR1 SEHNR and CDR2 FQNEAQ (reference sequence). In DNA form, the CDR3 reads TGTGCCAGCAGCTTATCTTCCAACACCGGGGAGCTGTTTTTT. Residues: CASSLSSNTGELFF.

The chain recombines TRBV2 with TRBJ1-3; D is possibly TRBD1 (5 bases). Germline CDR1 reads SNHLY; CDR2 reads FYNNEI. The CDR3 is 13 residues long. V lost 7 bases to trimming and J lost 2 bases, with 9 bases between them. CDR3: CASIRGTGNTIYF. DNA of the CDR3: TGTGCCAGCATCCGGGGGACTGGAAACACCATATATTTT.

V gene TRBV4-1 combines with J gene TRBJ2-1, with D perhaps matching TRBD2 (5 bases). From germline, CDR1 is MGHRA and CDR2 YSYEKL. This CDR3 is built from 14 residues. Trimming stripped 0 bases from V and 2 bases from J, with 5 bases between. The CDR3 loop reads CASSQDSAYNEQFF. As DNA, the CDR3 is TGCGCCAGCAGCCAAGATAGCGCCTACAATGAGCAGTTCTTC.

The chain uses TRBV4-2 and TRBJ2-1; TRBD2 aligns across 9 bases. This CDR3 is 17 amino acids long. The ends lost 0 bases at V and 7 bases at J; junction bases unmatched: 10. Germline CDR1 and CDR2: LGHNA and YNFKEQ. The chain's CDR3 is CASSQDLAGGSGNEQFF. CDR3 bases: TGTGCCAGCAGCCAAGATCTGGCGGGAGGGTCGGGGAATGAGCAGTTCTTC.

This chain connects TRBV2 to TRBJ1-5; the D gene is possibly TRBD1 (5 bases). Looked up from germline, CDR1 is SNHLY and CDR2 is FYNNEI. This CDR3 contains 16 residues. V lost 11 bases and J 0 bases, leaving 20 bases between the germline ends. The CDR3 loop is CASSGGGGDSNQPQHF. CDR3 bases: TGTGCCTCCAGTGGGGGAGGAGGGGATAGCAATCAGCCCCAGCATTTT.

V is TRBV19 and J is TRBJ2-7, with 12 bases lining up with TRBD2. CDR1 and CDR2 (germline): LNHDA, SQIVND (reference sequence). V lost 9 bases, J lost 2 bases, and 14 bases stayed unmatched. The CDR3 is made up of 17 amino acids. The CDR3 bases are TGTGCCAGCTCGAGACTAGCGGGAGACTTCTTTCCCTACGAGCAGTACTTC. Residues: CASSRLAGDFFPYEQYF.

The genes are TRBV11-2 and TRBJ1-3; 8 bases align to TRBD1. Germline CDR1 is SGHAT and CDR2 is FQNNGV. This CDR3 has 16 amino acids. Losses at the gene ends were 6 bases for V and 4 bases for J; bases not matched to a gene: 11. The CDR3 nucleotides read TGTGCCAGCAGACTAGACAGGGGCGCCGTGGGAAACACCATATATTTT. Translation gives CASRLDRGAVGNTIYF. Variable domain in full (rest from reference TRBV11-2 and TRBJ1-3): EAGVAQSPRYKIIEKRQSVAFWCNPISGHATLYWYQQILGQGPKLLIQFQNNGVVDDSQLPKDRFSAERLKGVDSTLKIQPAKLEDSAVYLCASRLDRGAVGNTIYFGEGSWLTVV.